One T cell receptor (beta chain) is described in this entry. Antigen unknown. This specimen comes from a study of OX40 agonist ivuxolimab in advanced cancers. Study-wide background: Prior anti-PD-1, anti-PD-L1 or anti-CTLA-4 therapy did not bar entry, and less than 50% had some. Points from the study as a whole: Expanded peripheral T-cell antigen specificity went undetermined.

The CDR3 runs to 17 residues. Looked up from germline, CDR1 is SEHNR and CDR2 is FQNEAQ (reference sequence). V was pared by 1 base and J by 2 bases, with 7 bases of the junction left unmatched. The data were produced by immunoSEQ multiplex PCR, yet TCRdb's version contains in-frame clones alone and is incomplete. The sample lists approximately 67,000 clones, 80% occurring once. Material: CD4+ or CD8+ T cells sorted from blood, obtained in a trial of the OX40 agonist ivuxolimab. The chain carries TRBV7-9 and TRBJ2-3, with 9 bases matching TRBD2. The TCR originated in an adult with an advanced solid tumor such as melanoma, head and neck, liver or kidney cancer. The CDR3 region has the DNA TGTGCCAGCAGCTTAGGTCTGTCTAGCGGGGACACAGATACGCAGTATTTT. Protein: CASSLGLSSGDTDTQYF.